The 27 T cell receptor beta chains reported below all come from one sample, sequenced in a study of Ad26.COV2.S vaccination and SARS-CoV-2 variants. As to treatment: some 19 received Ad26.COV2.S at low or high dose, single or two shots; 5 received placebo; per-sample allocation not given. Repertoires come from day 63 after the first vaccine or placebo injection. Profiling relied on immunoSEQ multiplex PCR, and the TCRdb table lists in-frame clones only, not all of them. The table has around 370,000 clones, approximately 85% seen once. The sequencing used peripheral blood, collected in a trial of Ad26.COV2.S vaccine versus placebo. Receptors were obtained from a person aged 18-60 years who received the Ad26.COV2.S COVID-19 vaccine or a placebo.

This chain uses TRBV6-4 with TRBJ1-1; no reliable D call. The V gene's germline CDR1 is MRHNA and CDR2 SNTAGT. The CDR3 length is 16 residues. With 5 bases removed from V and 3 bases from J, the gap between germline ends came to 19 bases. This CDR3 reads CASSRGSDGRHTEAFF. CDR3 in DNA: TGTGCCAGCAGTCGTGGGAGCGACGGACGGCACACTGAAGCTTTCTTT.

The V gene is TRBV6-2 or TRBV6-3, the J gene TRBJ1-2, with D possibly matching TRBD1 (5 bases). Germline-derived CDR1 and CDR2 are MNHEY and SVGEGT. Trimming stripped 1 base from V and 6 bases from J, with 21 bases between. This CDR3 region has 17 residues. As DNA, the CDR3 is TGTGCCAGCAGTTACTACCGTGAGGGGAAAACTATGCATGGCTACACCTTC. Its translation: CASSYYREGKTMHGYTF.

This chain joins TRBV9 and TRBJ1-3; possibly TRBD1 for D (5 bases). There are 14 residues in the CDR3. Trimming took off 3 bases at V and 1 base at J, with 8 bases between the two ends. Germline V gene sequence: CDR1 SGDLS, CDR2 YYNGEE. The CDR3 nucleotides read TGTGCCAGCAGCGAGGACATTTCTGGAAACACCATATATTTT. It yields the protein CASSEDISGNTIYF.

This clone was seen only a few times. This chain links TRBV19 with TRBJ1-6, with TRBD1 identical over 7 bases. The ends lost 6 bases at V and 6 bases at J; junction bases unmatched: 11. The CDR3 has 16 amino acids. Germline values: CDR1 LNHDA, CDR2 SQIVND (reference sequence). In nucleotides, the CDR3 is TGTGCCAGTAGCAGGGGGGGACGGGGCGGTAATTCACCCCTCCACTTT. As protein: CASSRGGRGGNSPLHF.

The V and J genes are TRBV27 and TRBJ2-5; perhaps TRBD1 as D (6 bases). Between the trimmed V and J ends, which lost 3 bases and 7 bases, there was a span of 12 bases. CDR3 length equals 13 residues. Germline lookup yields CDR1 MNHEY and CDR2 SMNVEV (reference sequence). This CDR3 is CASSLGTSGTQYF. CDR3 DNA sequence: TGTGCCAGCAGTTTGGGGACATCGGGGACCCAGTACTTC.

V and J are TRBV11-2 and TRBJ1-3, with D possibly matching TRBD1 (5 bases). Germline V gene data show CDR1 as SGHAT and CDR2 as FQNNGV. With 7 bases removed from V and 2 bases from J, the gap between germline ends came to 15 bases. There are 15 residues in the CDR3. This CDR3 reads CASKPGRGTGNTIYF. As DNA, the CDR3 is TGTGCCAGCAAGCCGGGACGTGGGACTGGAAACACCATATATTTT.

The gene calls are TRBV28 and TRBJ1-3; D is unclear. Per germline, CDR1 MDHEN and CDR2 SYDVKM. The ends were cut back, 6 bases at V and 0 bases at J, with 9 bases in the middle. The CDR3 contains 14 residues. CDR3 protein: CASSRKSSGNTIYF. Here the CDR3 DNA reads TGTGCCAGCAGCAGAAAGAGCTCTGGAAACACCATATATTTT. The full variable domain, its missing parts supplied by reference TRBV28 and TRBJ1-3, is DVKVTQSSRYLVKRTGEKVFLECVQDMDHENMFWYRQDPGLGLRLIYFSYDVKMKEKGDIPEGYSVSREKKERFSLILESASTNQTSMYLCASSRKSSGNTIYFGEGSWLTVV.

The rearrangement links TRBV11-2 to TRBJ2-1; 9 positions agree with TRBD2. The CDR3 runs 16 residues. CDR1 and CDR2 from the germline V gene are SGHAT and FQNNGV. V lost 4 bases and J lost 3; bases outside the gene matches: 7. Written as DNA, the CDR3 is TGTGCCAGCAGCTCCGCGCGGGGGGGCCTCTACAATGAGCAGTTCTTC. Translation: CASSSARGGLYNEQFF.

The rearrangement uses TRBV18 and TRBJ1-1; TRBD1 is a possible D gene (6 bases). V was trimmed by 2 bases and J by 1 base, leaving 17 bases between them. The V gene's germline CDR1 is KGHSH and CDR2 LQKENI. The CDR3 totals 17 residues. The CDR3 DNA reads TGTGCCAGCTCACCAATCGGTACAGGGTGGGGGAACACTGAAGCTTTCTTT. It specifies CASSPIGTGWGNTEAFF.

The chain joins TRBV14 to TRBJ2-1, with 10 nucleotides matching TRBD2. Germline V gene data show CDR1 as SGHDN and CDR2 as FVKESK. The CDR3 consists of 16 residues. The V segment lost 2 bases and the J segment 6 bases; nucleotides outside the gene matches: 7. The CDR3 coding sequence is TGTGCCAGCAGCCAAAGGGGGCTAGCGGGAGTCAATGAGCAGTTCTTC. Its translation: CASSQRGLAGVNEQFF.

The DNA for the CDR3 is TGTGCCAGCAGCAGACAGTACAATGAGCAGTTCTTC. This gives the protein CASSRQYNEQFF. V usage is TRBV28 and J usage is TRBJ2-1; weak D call: TRBD1 (5 bases). Trimming stripped 6 bases from V and 4 bases from J, with 7 bases between. The germline V gene has CDR1 MDHEN and CDR2 SYDVKM. The CDR3 covers 12 residues. Filled out from reference TRBV28 and TRBJ2-1, the complete variable domain reads DVKVTQSSRYLVKRTGEKVFLECVQDMDHENMFWYRQDPGLGLRLIYFSYDVKMKEKGDIPEGYSVSREKKERFSLILESASTNQTSMYLCASSRQYNEQFFGPGTRLTVL.

The CDR3 DNA reads TGTGCCAGCAGACCTGACACTTACGAGCAGTACTTC. Residues: CASRPDTYEQYF. The chain joins TRBV28 to TRBJ2-7; D is unresolved. The V gene lost 6 bases and the J gene lost 4 bases, with 10 bases spanning the gap. In germline, CDR1 is MDHEN, CDR2 SYDVKM. This CDR3 region has 12 residues.

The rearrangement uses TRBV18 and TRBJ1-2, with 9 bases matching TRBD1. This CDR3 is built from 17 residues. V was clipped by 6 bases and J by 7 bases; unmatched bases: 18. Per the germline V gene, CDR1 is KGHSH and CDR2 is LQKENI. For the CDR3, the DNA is TGTGCCAGCTCCGAGGGGACAGGGCACGGGGTTATGAGTGGCTACACCTTC. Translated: CASSEGTGHGVMSGYTF.

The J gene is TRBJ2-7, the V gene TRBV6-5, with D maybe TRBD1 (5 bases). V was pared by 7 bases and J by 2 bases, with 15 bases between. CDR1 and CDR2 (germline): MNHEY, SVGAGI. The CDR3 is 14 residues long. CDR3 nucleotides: TGTGCCAGCACCCCCAGGGCGGCCCCCTACGAGCAGTACTTC. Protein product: CASTPRAAPYEQYF.

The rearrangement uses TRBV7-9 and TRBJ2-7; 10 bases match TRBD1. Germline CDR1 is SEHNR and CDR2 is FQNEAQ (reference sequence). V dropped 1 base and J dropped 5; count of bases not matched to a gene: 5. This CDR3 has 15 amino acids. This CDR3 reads CASSLVGQGLDEQYF. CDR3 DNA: TGTGCCAGCAGCTTAGTGGGACAGGGGCTAGACGAGCAGTACTTC.

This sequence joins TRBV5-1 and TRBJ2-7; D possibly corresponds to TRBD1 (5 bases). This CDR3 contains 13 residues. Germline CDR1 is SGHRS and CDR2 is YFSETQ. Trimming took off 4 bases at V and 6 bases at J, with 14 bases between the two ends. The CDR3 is CASSQTETGEQYF. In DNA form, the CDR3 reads TGCGCCAGCAGCCAGACAGAGACGGGCGAGCAGTACTTC. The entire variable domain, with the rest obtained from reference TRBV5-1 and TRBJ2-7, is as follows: KAGVTQTPRYLIKTRGQQVTLSCSPISGHRSVSWYQQTPGQGLQFLFEYFSETQRNKGNFPGRFSGRQFSNSRSEMNVSTLELGDSALYLCASSQTETGEQYFGPGTRLTVT.

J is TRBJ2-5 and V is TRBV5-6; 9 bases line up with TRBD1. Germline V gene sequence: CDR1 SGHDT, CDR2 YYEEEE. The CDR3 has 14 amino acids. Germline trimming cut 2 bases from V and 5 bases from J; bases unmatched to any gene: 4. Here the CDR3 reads CASSFTGGGETQYF. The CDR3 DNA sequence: TGTGCCAGCAGCTTTACAGGGGGCGGGGAGACCCAGTACTTC.

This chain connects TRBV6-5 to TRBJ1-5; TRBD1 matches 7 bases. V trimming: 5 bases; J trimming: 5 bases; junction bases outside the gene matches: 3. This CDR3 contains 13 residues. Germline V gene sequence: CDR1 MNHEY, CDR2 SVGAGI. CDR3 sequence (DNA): TGTGCCAGCAGTCCGGACAGGTATCAGCCCCAGCATTTT. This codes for CASSPDRYQPQHF.

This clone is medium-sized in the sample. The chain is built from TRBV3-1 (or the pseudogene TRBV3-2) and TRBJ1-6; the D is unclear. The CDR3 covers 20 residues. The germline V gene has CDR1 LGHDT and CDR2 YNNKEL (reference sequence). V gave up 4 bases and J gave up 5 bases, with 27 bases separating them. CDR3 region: CASSRDVLMNPLPDNSPLHF. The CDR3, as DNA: TGTGCCAGCAGCCGCGACGTTCTGATGAACCCACTTCCCGATAATTCACCCCTCCACTTT.

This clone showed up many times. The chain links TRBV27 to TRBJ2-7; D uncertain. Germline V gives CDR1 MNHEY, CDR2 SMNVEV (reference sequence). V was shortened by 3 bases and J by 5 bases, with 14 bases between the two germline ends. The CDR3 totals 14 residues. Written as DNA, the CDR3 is TGTGCCAGCAGTTTCCTTCCCGGCAGGCACGAGCAGTACTTC. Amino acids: CASSFLPGRHEQYF.

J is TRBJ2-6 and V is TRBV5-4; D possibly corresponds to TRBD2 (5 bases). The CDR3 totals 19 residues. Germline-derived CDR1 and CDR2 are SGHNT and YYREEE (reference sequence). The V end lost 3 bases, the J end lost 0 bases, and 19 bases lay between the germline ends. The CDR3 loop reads CASSSRTTNRPSGANVLTF. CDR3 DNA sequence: TGTGCCAGCAGCTCTAGGACGACTAACAGACCCTCTGGGGCCAACGTCCTGACTTTC.

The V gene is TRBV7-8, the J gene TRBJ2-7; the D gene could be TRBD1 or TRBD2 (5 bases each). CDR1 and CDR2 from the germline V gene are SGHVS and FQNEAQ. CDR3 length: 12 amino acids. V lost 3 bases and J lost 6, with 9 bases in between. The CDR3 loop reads CASSFVGTEQYF. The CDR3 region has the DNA TGTGCCAGCAGCTTCGTGGGGACCGAGCAGTACTTC.

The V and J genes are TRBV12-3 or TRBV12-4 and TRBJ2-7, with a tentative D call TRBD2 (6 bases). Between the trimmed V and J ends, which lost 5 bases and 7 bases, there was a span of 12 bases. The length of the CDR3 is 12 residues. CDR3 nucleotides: TGTGCCAGCAGTCCCACCGCGGGGGAGCAGTACTTC. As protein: CASSPTAGEQYF.

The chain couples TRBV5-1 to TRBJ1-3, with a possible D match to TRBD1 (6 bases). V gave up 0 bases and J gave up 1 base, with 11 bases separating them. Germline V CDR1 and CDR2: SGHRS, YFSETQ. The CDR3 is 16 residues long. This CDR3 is CASSLGPQGSGNTIYF. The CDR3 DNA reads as TGCGCCAGCAGCTTGGGCCCACAGGGATCTGGAAACACCATATATTTT.

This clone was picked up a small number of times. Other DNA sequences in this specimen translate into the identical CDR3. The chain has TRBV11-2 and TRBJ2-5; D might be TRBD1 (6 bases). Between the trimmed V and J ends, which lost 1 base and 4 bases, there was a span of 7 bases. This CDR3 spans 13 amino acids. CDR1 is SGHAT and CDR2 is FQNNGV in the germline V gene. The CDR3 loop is CASSLVGGETQYF. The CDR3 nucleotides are TGTGCCAGCAGCTTAGTAGGGGGAGAGACCCAGTACTTC.

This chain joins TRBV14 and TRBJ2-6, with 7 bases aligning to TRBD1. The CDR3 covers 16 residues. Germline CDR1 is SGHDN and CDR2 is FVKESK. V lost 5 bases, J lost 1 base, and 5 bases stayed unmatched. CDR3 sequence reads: CASSYDRDSGANVLTF. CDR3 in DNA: TGTGCCAGCAGCTACGACAGGGATTCTGGGGCCAACGTCCTGACTTTC.

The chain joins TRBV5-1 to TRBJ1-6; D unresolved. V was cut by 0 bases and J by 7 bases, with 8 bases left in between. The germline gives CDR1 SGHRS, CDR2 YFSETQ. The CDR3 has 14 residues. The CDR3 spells CASSLGPENSPLHF. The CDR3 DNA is TGCGCCAGCAGCTTGGGCCCAGAGAATTCACCCCTCCACTTT. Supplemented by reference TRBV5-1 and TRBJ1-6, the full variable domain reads KAGVTQTPRYLIKTRGQQVTLSCSPISGHRSVSWYQQTPGQGLQFLFEYFSETQRNKGNFPGRFSGRQFSNSRSEMNVSTLELGDSALYLCASSLGPENSPLHFGNGTRLTVT.